This T cell receptor beta chain was recovered during a study of beta chain features in type 1 diabetes. Across the whole study: Cells sorted and examined across all samples totaled approximately 100,000,000.

This clone appeared many times. CD45RO/CCR7/CD25/CD127/CD95/CD27 staining was used to isolate CD4+ naive, central memory, regulatory and stem cell-like memory cells by sorting. The ends were cut back, 3 bases at V and 8 bases at J, with 15 bases in the middle. This CDR3 has 13 residues. Germline V gives CDR1 SQVTM, CDR2 ANQGSEA. The entirety of the isolated RNA underwent reverse transcription, so expressed TCRB transcripts were sequenced. Average reads for naive, central memory and regulatory T cell samples were about 3.6 million. Here immunoSEQ multiplex PCR was the method, and the copy in TCRdb shows in-frame clones only, minus some. The sample has about 220,000 clones; approximately 11% are singletons.

This TCR came from a man in his late teens or twenties in good health. The sample was central memory CD4+ T cells from blood. The V and J genes are TRBV29-1 and TRBJ2-3; D call uncertain. The CDR3 region has the DNA TGCAGCGTTGAGGCGGACCGTTCTTCTACGCAGTATTTT. The encoded protein is CSVEADRSSTQYF.